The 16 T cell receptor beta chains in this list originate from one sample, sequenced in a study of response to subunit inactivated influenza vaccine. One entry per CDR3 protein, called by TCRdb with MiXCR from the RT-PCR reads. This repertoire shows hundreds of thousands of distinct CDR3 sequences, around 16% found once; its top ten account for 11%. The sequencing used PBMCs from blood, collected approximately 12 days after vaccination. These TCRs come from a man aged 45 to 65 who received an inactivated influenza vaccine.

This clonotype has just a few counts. CDR3 in amino acids: CASSSTVGAEAFF. The CDR3 DNA reads as TGTGCCAGCAGTTCGACTGTGGGGGCGGAAGCTTTCTTT. This rearrangement joins TRBV12-3 or TRBV12-4 to TRBJ1-1, with D possibly TRBD1 on 6 matching bases. V was pared by 4 bases and J by 8 bases, with 14 bases between. There are 13 residues in the CDR3.

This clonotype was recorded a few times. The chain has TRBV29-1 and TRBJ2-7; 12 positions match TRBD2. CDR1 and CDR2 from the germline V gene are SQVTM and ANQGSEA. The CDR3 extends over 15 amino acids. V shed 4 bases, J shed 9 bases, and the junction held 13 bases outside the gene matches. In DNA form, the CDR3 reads TGCAGCGTTGCCCGCGTGGCTAGCGGGAGGGCCGTGCAGTACTTC. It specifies CSVARVASGRAVQYF.

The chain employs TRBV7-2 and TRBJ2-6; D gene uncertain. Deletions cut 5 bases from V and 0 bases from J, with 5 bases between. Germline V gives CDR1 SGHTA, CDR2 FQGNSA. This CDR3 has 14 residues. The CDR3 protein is CASSAHSGANVLTF. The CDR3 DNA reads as TGTGCCAGCAGCGCGCACTCTGGGGCCAACGTCCTGACTTTC.

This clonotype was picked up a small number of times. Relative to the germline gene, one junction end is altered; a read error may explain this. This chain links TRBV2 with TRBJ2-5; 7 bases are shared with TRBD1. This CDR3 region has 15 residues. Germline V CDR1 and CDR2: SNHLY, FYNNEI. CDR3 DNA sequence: TGTGCCAGCAATGAACAGGGGAACAGATTGGAGACCCAGTACTTC. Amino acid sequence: CASNEQGNRLETQYF.

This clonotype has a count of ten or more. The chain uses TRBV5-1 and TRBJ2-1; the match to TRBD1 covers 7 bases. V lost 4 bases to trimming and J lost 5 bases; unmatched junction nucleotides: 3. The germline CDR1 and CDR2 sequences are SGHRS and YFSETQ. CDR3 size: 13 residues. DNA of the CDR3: TGCGCCAGCAGCCTAGACAGGGACAATGAGCAGTTCTTC. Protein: CASSLDRDNEQFF.

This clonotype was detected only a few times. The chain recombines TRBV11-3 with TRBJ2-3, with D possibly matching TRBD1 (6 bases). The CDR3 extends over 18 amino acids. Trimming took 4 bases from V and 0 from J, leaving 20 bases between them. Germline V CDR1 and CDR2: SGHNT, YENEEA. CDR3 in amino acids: CASSSRDPRGLSTDTQYF. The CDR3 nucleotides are TGTGCCAGCAGCTCACGAGACCCCAGGGGATTGAGCACAGATACGCAGTATTTT.

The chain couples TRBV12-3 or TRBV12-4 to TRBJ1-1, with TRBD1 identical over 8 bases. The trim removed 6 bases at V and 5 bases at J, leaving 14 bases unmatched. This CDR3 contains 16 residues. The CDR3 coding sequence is TGTGCCAGCAGCCTTTCCGGGACAGGTGTGATAACTGAAGCTTTCTTT. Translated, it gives CASSLSGTGVITEAFF.

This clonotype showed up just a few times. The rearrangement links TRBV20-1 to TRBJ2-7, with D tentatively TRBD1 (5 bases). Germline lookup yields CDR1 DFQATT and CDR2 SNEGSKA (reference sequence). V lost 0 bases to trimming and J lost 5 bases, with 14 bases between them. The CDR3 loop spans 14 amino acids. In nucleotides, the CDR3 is TGCAGTGCTAGAGAATGGCGGCAGGGCCACGAGCAGTACTTC. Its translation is CSAREWRQGHEQYF.

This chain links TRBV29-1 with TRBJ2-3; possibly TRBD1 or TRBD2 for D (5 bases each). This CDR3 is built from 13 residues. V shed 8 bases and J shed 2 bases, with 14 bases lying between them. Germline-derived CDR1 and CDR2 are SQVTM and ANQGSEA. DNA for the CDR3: TGCAGCCAGGATGGGGACGACACAGATACGCAGTATTTT. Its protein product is CSQDGDDTDTQYF.

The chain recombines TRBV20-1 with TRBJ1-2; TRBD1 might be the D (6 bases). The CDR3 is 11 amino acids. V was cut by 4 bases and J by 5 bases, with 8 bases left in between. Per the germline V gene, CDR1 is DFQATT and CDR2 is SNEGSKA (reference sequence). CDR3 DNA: TGCAGTGCTAATCAGGGGTATGGCTACACCTTC. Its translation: CSANQGYGYTF.

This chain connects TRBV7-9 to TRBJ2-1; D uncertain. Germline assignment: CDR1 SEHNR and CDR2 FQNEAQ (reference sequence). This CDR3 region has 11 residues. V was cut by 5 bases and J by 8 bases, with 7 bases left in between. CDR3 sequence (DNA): TGTGCCAGCAGCCCGAAGCATGAGCAGTTCTTC. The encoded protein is CASSPKHEQFF.

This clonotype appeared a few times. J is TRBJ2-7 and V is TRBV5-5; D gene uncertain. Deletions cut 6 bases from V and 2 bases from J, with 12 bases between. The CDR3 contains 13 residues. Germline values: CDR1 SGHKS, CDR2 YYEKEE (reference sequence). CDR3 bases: TGTGCCAGCAACCTCCCCCTAACCTACGAGCAGTACTTC. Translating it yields CASNLPLTYEQYF.

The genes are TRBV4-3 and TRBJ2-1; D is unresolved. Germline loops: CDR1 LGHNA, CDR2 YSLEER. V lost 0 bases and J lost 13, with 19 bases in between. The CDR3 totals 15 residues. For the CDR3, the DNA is TGCGCCAGCAGCCAAGATAGGCGCCCGCCTGGCCCCCAGTTCTTC. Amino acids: CASSQDRRPPGPQFF.

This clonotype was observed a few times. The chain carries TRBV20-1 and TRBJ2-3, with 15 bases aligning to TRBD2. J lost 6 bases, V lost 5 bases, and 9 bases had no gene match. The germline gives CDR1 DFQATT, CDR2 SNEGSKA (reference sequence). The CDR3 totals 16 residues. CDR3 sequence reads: CSAPGLAGGPRDTQYF. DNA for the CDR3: TGCAGTGCTCCTGGACTAGCGGGAGGGCCGAGGGATACGCAGTATTTT.

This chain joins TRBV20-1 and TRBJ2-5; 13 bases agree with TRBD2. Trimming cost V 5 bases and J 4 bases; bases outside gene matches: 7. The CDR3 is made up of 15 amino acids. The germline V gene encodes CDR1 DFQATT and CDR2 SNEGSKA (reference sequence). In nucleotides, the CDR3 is TGCAGTGCTGGACCGGGACTAGCGGGGTTAGAGACCCAGTACTTC. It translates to CSAGPGLAGLETQYF.

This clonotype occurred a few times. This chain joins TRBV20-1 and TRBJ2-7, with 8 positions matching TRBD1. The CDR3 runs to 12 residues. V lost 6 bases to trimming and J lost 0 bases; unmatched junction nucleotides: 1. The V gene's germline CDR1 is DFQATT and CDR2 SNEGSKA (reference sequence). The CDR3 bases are TGCAGTGCGACAGGGGCCTCCTACGAGCAGTACTTC. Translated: CSATGASYEQYF.